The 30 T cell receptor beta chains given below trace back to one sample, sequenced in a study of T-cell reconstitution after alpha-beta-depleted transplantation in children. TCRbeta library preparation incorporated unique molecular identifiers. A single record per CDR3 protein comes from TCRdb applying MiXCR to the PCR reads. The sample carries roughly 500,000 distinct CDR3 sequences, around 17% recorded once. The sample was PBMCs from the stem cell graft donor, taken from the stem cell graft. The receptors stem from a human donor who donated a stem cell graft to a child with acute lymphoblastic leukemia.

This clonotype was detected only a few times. The CDR3 DNA sequence: TGTGCCAGCAGCTTACAAGGGGGGCTACTCTACAATGAGCAGTTCTTC. This codes for CASSLQGGLLYNEQFF. V and J are TRBV7-9 and TRBJ2-1; tentatively, D is TRBD1 or TRBD2 (6 bases each). The CDR3 loop spans 16 amino acids. Germline V gene sequence: CDR1 SEHNR, CDR2 FQNEAQ (reference sequence). Trimming stripped 2 bases from V and 3 bases from J, with 14 bases between.

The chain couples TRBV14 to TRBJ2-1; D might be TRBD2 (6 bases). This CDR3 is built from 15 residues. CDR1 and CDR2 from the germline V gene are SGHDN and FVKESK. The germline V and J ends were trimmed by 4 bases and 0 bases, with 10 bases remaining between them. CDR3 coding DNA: TGTGCCAGCAGCCCCGCGGGGCTCTCCTACAATGAGCAGTTCTTC. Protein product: CASSPAGLSYNEQFF.

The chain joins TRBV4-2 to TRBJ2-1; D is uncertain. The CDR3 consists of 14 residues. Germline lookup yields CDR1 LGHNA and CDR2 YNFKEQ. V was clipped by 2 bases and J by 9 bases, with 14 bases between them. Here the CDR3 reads CASSQTSAFPEQFF. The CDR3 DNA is TGTGCCAGCAGCCAAACGAGTGCGTTTCCTGAGCAGTTCTTC.

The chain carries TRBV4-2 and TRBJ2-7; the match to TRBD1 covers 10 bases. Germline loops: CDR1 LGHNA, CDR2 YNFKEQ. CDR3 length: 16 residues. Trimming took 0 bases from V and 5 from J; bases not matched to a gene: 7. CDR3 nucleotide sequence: TGTGCCAGCAGCCAAGATCCCCTGACAGGGGGCAACGAGCAGTACTTC. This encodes CASSQDPLTGGNEQYF.

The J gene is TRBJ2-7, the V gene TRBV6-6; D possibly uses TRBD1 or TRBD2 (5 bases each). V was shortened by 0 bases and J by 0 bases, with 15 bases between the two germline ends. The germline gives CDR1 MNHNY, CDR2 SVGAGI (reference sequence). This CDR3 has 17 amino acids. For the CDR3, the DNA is TGTGCCAGCAGTTACTCGACGGGGCAGGGAGCCTCCTACGAGCAGTACTTC. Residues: CASSYSTGQGASYEQYF.

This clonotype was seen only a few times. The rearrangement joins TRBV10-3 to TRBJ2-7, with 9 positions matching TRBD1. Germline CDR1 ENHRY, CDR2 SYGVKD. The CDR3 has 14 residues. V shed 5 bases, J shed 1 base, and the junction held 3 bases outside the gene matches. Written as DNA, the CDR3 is TGTGCCATCAGTCGGGACAGGGAATCCTACGAGCAGTACTTC. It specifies CAISRDRESYEQYF.

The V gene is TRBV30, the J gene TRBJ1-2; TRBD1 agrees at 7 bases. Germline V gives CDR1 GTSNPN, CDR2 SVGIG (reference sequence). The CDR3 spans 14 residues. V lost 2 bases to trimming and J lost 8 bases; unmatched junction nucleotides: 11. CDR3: CAWSMTGFFEGYTF. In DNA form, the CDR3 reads TGTGCCTGGAGTATGACAGGGTTCTTCGAAGGCTACACCTTC. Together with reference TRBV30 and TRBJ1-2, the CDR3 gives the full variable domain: SQTIHQWPATLVQPVGSPLSLECTVEGTSNPNLYWYRQAAGRGLQLLFYSVGIGQISSEVPQNLSASRPQDRQFILSSKKLLLSDSGFYLCAWSMTGFFEGYTFGSGTRLTVV.

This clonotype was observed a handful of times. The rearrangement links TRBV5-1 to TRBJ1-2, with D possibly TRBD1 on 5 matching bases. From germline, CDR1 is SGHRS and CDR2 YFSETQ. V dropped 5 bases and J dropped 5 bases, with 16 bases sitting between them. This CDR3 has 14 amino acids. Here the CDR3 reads CASRTQGALYGYTF. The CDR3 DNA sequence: TGCGCCAGCAGGACCCAAGGGGCGCTGTATGGCTACACCTTC.

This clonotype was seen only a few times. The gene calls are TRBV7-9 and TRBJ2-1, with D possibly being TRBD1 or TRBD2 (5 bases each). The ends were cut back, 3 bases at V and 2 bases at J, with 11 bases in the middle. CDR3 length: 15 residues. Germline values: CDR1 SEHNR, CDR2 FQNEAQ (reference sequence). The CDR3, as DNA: TGTGCCAGCAGCTTTAACCAGGGACCCTACAATGAGCAGTTCTTC. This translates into CASSFNQGPYNEQFF.

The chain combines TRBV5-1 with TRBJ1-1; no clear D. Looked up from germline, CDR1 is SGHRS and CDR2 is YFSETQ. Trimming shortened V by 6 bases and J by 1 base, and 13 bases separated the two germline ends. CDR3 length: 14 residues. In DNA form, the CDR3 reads TGCGCCAGCACCTCGACCCTACCGAACACTGAAGCTTTCTTT. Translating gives CASTSTLPNTEAFF.

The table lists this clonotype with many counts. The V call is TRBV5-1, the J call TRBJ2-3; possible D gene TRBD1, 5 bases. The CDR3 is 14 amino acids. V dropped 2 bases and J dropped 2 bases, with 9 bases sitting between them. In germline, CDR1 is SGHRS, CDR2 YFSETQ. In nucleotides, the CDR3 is TGCGCCAGCAGCTTTGACAGCAACACAGATACGCAGTATTTT. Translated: CASSFDSNTDTQYF.

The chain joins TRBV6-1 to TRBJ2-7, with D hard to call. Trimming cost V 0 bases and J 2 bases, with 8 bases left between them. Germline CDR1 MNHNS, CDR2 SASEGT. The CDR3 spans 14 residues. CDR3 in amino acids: CASSEAKGPYEQYF. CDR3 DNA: TGTGCCAGCAGTGAAGCCAAGGGCCCCTACGAGCAGTACTTC.

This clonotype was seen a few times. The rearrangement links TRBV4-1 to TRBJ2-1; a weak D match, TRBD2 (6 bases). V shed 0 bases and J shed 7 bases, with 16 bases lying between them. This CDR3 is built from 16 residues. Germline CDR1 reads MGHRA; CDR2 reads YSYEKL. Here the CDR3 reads CASSQDHRERWNEQFF. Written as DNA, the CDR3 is TGCGCCAGCAGCCAAGATCACCGGGAGAGGTGGAATGAGCAGTTCTTC.

The CDR3 DNA sequence: TGCAGTGCTAGACTTGGAGGGGCGTACCAAGAGACCCAGTACTTC. Translation: CSARLGGAYQETQYF. The J gene is TRBJ2-5, the V gene TRBV20-1; possibly TRBD2 for D (6 bases). CDR1 DFQATT and CDR2 SNEGSKA come from the germline V gene (reference sequence). The CDR3 extends over 15 amino acids. With 2 bases removed from V and 0 bases from J, the gap between germline ends came to 13 bases.

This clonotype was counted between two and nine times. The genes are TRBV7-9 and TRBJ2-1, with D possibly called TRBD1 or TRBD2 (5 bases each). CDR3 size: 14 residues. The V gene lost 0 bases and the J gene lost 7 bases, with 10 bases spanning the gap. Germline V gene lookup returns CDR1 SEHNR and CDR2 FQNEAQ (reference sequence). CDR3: CASSLAGVANEQFF. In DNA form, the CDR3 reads TGTGCCAGCAGCTTAGCGGGGGTGGCGAATGAGCAGTTCTTC.

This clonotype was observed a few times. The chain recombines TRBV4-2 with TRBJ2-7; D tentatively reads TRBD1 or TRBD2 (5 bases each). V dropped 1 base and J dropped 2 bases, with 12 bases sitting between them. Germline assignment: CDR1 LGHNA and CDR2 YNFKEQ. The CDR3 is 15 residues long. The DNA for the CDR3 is TGTGCCAGCAGCCAAGTCTGGGACCCTGCCTACGAGCAGTACTTC. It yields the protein CASSQVWDPAYEQYF.

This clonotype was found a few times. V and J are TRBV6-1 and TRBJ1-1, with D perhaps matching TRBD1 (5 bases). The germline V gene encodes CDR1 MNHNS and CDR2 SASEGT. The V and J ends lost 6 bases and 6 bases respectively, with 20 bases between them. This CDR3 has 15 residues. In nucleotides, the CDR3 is TGTGCCAGCAGAGACAGATTATTTTTTCTCCCTGAAGCTTTCTTT. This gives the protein CASRDRLFFLPEAFF.

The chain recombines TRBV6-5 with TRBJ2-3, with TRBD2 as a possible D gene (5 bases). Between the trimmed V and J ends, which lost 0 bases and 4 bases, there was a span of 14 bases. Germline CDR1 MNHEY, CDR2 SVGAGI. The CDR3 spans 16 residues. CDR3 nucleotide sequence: TGTGCCAGCAGTTACTCGAGAGGGCGAGTAGCAGATACGCAGTATTTT. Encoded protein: CASSYSRGRVADTQYF.

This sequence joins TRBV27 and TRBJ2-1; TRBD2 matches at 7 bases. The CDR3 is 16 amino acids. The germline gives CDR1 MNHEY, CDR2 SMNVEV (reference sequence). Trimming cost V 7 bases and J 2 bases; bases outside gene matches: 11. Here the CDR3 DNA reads TGTGCCAGCACTTGGAACCTAGCGGCTACCTACAATGAGCAGTTCTTC. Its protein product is CASTWNLAATYNEQFF.

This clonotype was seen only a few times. CDR3 protein: CASSFLYGLQGGTEAFF. CDR3 DNA: TGTGCCAGCAGCTTTCTTTACGGGTTACAGGGAGGGACTGAAGCTTTCTTT. The chain carries TRBV13 and TRBJ1-1; maybe TRBD1 (6 bases). This CDR3 is built from 17 residues. V dropped 3 bases and J dropped 5 bases, with 22 bases sitting between them. The germline V gene has CDR1 PRHDT and CDR2 FYEKMQ (reference sequence). The whole variable domain, remainder taken from reference TRBV13 and TRBJ1-1, is AAGVIQSPRHLIKEKRETATLKCYPIPRHDTVYWYQQGPGQDPQFLISFYEKMQSDKGSIPDRFSAQQFSDYHSELNMSSLELGDSALYFCASSFLYGLQGGTEAFFGQGTRLTVV.

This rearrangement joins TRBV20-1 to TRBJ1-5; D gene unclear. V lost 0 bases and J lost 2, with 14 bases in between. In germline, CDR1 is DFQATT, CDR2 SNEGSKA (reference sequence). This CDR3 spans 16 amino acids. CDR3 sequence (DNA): TGCAGTGCTAGAGATCCGTCGCAAAAGGGCAATCAGCCCCAGCATTTT. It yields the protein CSARDPSQKGNQPQHF.

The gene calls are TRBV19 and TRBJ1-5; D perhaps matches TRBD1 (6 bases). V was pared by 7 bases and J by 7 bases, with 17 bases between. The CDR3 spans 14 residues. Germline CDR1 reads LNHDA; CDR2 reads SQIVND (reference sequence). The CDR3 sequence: CASTVVGGGQPQHF. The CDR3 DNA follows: TGTGCCAGTACCGTCGTTGGGGGCGGACAGCCCCAGCATTTT.

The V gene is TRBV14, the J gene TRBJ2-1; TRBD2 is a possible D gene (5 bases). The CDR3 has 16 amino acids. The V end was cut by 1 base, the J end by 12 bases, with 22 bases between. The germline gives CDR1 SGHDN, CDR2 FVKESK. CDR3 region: CASSQGLERRRIRQFF. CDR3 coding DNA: TGTGCCAGCAGCCAAGGCCTGGAGCGAAGGAGGATACGGCAGTTCTTC.

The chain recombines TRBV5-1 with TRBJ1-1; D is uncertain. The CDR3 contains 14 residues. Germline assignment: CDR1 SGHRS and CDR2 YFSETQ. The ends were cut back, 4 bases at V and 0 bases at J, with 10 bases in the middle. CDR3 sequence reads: CASSNPGLNTEAFF. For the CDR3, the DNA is TGCGCCAGCAGCAACCCGGGCTTGAACACTGAAGCTTTCTTT.

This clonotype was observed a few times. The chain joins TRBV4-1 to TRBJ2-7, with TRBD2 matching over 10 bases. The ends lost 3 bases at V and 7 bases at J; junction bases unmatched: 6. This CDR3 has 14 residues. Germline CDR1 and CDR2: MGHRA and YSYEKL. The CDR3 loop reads CASSQGLATKEQYF. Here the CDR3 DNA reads TGCGCCAGCAGCCAGGGACTAGCGACTAAAGAGCAGTACTTC.

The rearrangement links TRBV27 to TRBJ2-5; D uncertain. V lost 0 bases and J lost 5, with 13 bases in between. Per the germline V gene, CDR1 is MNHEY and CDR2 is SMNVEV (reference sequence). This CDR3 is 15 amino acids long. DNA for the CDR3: TGTGCCAGCAGTTTATCCCCCTACATTAGGGAGACCCAGTACTTC. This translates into CASSLSPYIRETQYF.

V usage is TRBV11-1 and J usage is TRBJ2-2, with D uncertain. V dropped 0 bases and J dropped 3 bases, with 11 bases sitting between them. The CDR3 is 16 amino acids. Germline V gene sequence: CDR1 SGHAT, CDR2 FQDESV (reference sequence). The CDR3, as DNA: TGTGCCAGCAGCTTAGCGGTAGTGCAGTACACCGGGGAGCTGTTTTTT. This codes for CASSLAVVQYTGELFF.

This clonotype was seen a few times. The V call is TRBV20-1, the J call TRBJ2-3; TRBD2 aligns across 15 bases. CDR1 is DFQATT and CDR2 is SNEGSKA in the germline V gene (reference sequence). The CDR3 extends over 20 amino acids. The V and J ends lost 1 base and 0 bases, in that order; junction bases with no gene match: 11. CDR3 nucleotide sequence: TGCAGTGCTAGAGTCGGACTAGCGGGAGGGCCCACCACTAGCACAGATACGCAGTATTTT. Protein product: CSARVGLAGGPTTSTDTQYF.

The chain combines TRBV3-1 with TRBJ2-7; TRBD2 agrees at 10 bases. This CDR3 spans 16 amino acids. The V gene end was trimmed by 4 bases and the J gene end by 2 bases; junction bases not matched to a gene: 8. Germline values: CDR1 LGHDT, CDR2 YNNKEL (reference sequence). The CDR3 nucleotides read TGTGCCAGCAGCCCCCTTAGCGGGAGGAAACCCTACGAGCAGTACTTC. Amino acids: CASSPLSGRKPYEQYF.

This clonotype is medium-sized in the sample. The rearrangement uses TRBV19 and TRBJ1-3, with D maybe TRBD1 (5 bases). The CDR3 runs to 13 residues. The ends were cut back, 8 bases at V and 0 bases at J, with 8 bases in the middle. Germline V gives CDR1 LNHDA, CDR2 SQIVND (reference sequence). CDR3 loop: CASADNSGNTIYF. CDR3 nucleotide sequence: TGTGCCAGTGCGGACAACTCTGGAAACACCATATATTTT.